The 29 T cell receptor beta chains given below trace back to one sample, sequenced in a study of cytomegalovirus exposure and HLA in healthy donors. Primers: 60 Vbeta forward and 13 Jbeta reverse. The method was immunoSEQ multiplex PCR; TCRdb's version includes in-frame clones alone and lacks a portion of them. In the table there are about 83,000 clones, approximately 75% of which are singletons. The sequenced material came from PBMCs. The origin of the receptors is a man aged 55-75 years in good health and CMV-seronegative.

This clone showed up just a few times. The chain recombines TRBV6-1 with TRBJ1-4; D perhaps matches TRBD1 (5 bases). Trimming took 6 bases from V and 8 from J, leaving 13 bases between them. The CDR3 totals 13 residues. CDR1 MNHNS and CDR2 SASEGT come from the germline V gene. CDR3 nucleotides: TGTGCCAGCAGCGCTATAAACAGGGAAAAACTGTTTTTT. This gives the protein CASSAINREKLFF.

The V call is TRBV19, the J call TRBJ2-2; 10 nucleotides agree with TRBD1. Germline CDR1 LNHDA, CDR2 SQIVND (reference sequence). This CDR3 has 17 residues. V lost 3 bases, J lost 3 bases, and 7 bases stayed unmatched. CDR3 residues: CASSIGRQGADTGELFF. As DNA, the CDR3 is TGTGCCAGTAGTATTGGAAGACAGGGGGCCGACACCGGGGAGCTGTTTTTT.

This clone has a handful of counts. The chain recombines TRBV11-3 with TRBJ2-1; 7 nucleotides line up with TRBD1. V gave up 3 bases and J gave up 5 bases; unmatched junction bases: 4. The CDR3 has 14 residues. The germline V gene has CDR1 SGHNT and CDR2 YENEEA. In nucleotides, the CDR3 is TGTGCCAGCAGCTTCCTTACAGGGGACAATGAGCAGTTCTTC. Protein: CASSFLTGDNEQFF.

This clone was detected once. V gene TRBV2 combines with J gene TRBJ1-6; TRBD1 aligns across 8 bases. Per germline, CDR1 SNHLY and CDR2 FYNNEI. Losses at the gene ends were 3 bases for V and 12 bases for J; bases not matched to a gene: 7. This CDR3 region has 14 residues. The CDR3 sequence: CASSDGTGAGPLHF. The CDR3 DNA reads TGTGCCAGCAGTGACGGGACAGGTGCGGGACCCCTCCACTTT.

This chain connects TRBV29-1 to TRBJ1-2; the D is unclear. The CDR3 is 12 residues long. Per germline, CDR1 SQVTM and CDR2 ANQGSEA. Trimming removed 2 bases from V and 3 bases from J, with 7 bases in between. In nucleotides, the CDR3 is TGCAGCGTTGAACAGGCGTACTATGGCTACACCTTC. Protein product: CSVEQAYYGYTF.

The chain joins TRBV7-9 to TRBJ2-3; 13 bases agree with TRBD2. Germline-derived CDR1 and CDR2 are SEHNR and FQNEAQ (reference sequence). This CDR3 spans 16 amino acids. V lost 5 bases and J lost 6; bases outside the gene matches: 8. The CDR3 spells CASSLLAGGPLDTQYF. The CDR3, as DNA: TGTGCCAGCAGCCTACTAGCGGGGGGGCCTTTGGATACGCAGTATTTT. The full variable domain, its missing parts supplied by reference TRBV7-9 and TRBJ2-3, is DTGVSQNPRHKITKRGQNVTFRCDPISEHNRLYWYRQTLGQGPEFLTYFQNEAQLEKSRLLSDRFSAERPKGSFSTLEIQRTEQGDSAMYLCASSLLAGGPLDTQYFGPGTRLTVL.

The chain is built from TRBV29-1 and TRBJ2-7; maybe TRBD1 (6 bases). V was pared by 0 bases and J by 3 bases, with 12 bases between. CDR1 and CDR2 from the germline V gene are SQVTM and ANQGSEA. The CDR3 loop spans 14 amino acids. The CDR3 sequence is CSVEEGTGRYEQYF. CDR3 DNA sequence: TGCAGCGTTGAAGAGGGAACAGGGCGCTACGAGCAGTACTTC.

This rearrangement joins TRBV9 to TRBJ2-1; 10 positions match TRBD2. The CDR3 is 16 amino acids. V shed 2 bases, J shed 0 bases, and the junction held 2 bases outside the gene matches. CDR1 is SGDLS and CDR2 is YYNGEE in the germline V gene. The CDR3, as DNA: TGTGCCAGCAGCGTCCTAGCGGGGGCCTCCTACAATGAGCAGTTCTTC. Translated, it gives CASSVLAGASYNEQFF.

This clone was seen a handful of times. J is TRBJ2-7 and V is TRBV7-8; D call uncertain. Germline assignment: CDR1 SGHVS and CDR2 FQNEAQ. V dropped 1 base and J dropped 2 bases, with 15 bases sitting between them. The CDR3 is 16 amino acids. The CDR3 spells CASSLGQAGRTYEQYF. CDR3 sequence (DNA): TGTGCCAGCAGCTTAGGTCAGGCAGGCCGGACCTACGAGCAGTACTTC.

This clone was seen a few times. The chain uses TRBV5-6 and TRBJ1-1, with 8 bases matching TRBD1. After removal of 1 base from V and 2 bases from J, the junction contained 7 bases not matched to a gene. This CDR3 comprises 16 residues. The germline gives CDR1 SGHDT, CDR2 YYEEEE. This CDR3 is CASSLIQGGRNTEAFF. DNA of the CDR3: TGTGCCAGCAGCTTGATACAGGGGGGACGAAACACTGAAGCTTTCTTT.

In DNA form, the CDR3 reads TGTGCCAGCAGTGTTAGCGGGGGGGATAGGTCCTACAATGAGCAGTTCTTC. Its protein is CASSVSGGDRSYNEQFF. This rearrangement joins TRBV9 to TRBJ2-1, with 11 bases identical to TRBD2. Germline CDR1 is SGDLS and CDR2 is YYNGEE. V trimming: 5 bases; J trimming: 1 base; junction bases outside the gene matches: 8. The CDR3 loop spans 17 amino acids.

In this sample, this clone turned up once. The chain links TRBV4-1 to TRBJ1-6, with TRBD1 as a possible D gene (5 bases). This CDR3 is 19 amino acids long. With 0 bases removed from V and 0 bases from J, the gap between germline ends came to 15 bases. The germline gives CDR1 MGHRA, CDR2 YSYEKL. The CDR3 here is CASSQDLGGFSSYNSPLHF. In nucleotides, the CDR3 is TGCGCCAGCAGCCAAGATTTGGGGGGGTTTAGCTCCTATAATTCACCCCTCCACTTT.

This clone was detected only a few times. The chain is built from TRBV5-1 and TRBJ2-1, with D maybe TRBD1 (6 bases). Germline V gene data show CDR1 as SGHRS and CDR2 as YFSETQ. The V gene lost 2 bases and the J gene lost 8 bases, with 20 bases spanning the gap. CDR3 length equals 16 residues. As DNA, the CDR3 is TGCGCCAGCAGCTTAGAGGGGGAATCTGCCATCGATGAGCAGTTCTTC. Amino acid sequence: CASSLEGESAIDEQFF.

The rearrangement links TRBV5-1 to TRBJ1-6; D is ambiguous. Germline V gene data show CDR1 as SGHRS and CDR2 as YFSETQ. The V end lost 4 bases, the J end lost 8 bases, and 16 bases lay between the germline ends. The CDR3 runs to 15 residues. The CDR3 DNA reads as TGCGCCAGCAGCCGTAGCTCCGAGTCTTATTCACCCCTCCACTTT. Translation: CASSRSSESYSPLHF.

There are a few counts of this clone. The J gene is TRBJ1-1, the V gene TRBV10-3, with a possible D match to TRBD1 (5 bases). The CDR3 runs to 13 residues. Trimming cost V 7 bases and J 4 bases, with 13 bases left between them. Germline V CDR1 and CDR2: ENHRY, SYGVKD. For the CDR3, the DNA is TGTGCCATCAAGGGACTCAGCGGCACTGAAGCTTTCTTT. Its translation: CAIKGLSGTEAFF.

The V call is TRBV11-2, the J call TRBJ1-6; unclear D gene. Germline assignment: CDR1 SGHAT and CDR2 FQNNGV. Trimming left V 5 bases short and J 9 bases short, with 8 bases between. The CDR3 covers 12 residues. CDR3 loop: CASSQYGSPLHF. CDR3 in DNA: TGTGCCAGCAGCCAGTATGGTTCACCCCTCCACTTT.

This clone was found a few times. The DNA for the CDR3 is TGTGCCAGCAGCCCGGGGTCCTCAAAGCAGCCCCAGCATTTT. This encodes CASSPGSSKQPQHF. This chain joins TRBV7-9 and TRBJ1-5; D unclear. There are 14 residues in the CDR3. Trimming removed 5 bases at V and 7 bases at J, with 15 bases between. CDR1 and CDR2 (germline): SEHNR, FQNEAQ (reference sequence). Using reference TRBV7-9 and TRBJ1-5 for the parts outside the CDR3, the full variable domain is DTGVSQNPRHKITKRGQNVTFRCDPISEHNRLYWYRQTLGQGPEFLTYFQNEAQLEKSRLLSDRFSAERPKGSFSTLEIQRTEQGDSAMYLCASSPGSSKQPQHFGDGTRLSIL.

CDR3 protein: CSVAGTGSYNEQFF. The CDR3 bases are TGCAGCGTGGCAGGGACAGGATCCTACAATGAGCAGTTCTTC. The chain links TRBV29-1 to TRBJ2-1; 8 bases fit TRBD1. The germline V gene has CDR1 SQVTM and CDR2 ANQGSEA. The V gene end was trimmed by 6 bases and the J gene end by 1 base; junction bases not matched to a gene: 5. The CDR3 has 14 residues.

The chain employs TRBV5-4 and TRBJ1-1; unclear D gene. Germline CDR1 and CDR2: SGHNT and YYREEE (reference sequence). The CDR3 is 16 amino acids. The V end was cut by 0 bases, the J end by 4 bases, with 16 bases between. The CDR3: CASSLVPGVGATEAFF. CDR3 DNA sequence: TGTGCCAGCAGCTTGGTGCCGGGAGTCGGCGCCACTGAAGCTTTCTTT.

V usage is TRBV2 and J usage is TRBJ2-6, with a weak D call TRBD1 (5 bases). V was trimmed by 8 bases and J by 0 bases, leaving 11 bases between them. The CDR3 is made up of 15 amino acids. In germline, CDR1 is SNHLY, CDR2 FYNNEI. CDR3 amino acids: CASAPTVSGANVLTF. CDR3 bases: TGTGCCAGCGCCCCGACAGTCTCTGGGGCCAACGTCCTGACTTTC.

The rearrangement joins TRBV6-1 to TRBJ2-3, with a possible D match to TRBD2 (6 bases). Trimming took 0 bases from V and 4 from J, leaving 14 bases between them. The CDR3 is made up of 16 amino acids. Germline assignment: CDR1 MNHNS and CDR2 SASEGT. The CDR3 nucleotides read TGTGCCAGCAGTGAAGCGCTTTGGAGGGGACCAGATACGCAGTATTTT. Amino acids: CASSEALWRGPDTQYF.

The sample holds one count of this clone. The V call is TRBV6-1, the J call TRBJ2-7; TRBD1 agrees at 8 bases. This CDR3 has 14 residues. Per germline, CDR1 MNHNS and CDR2 SASEGT. Trimming took 1 base from V and 2 from J; bases not matched to a gene: 1. CDR3 sequence: CASSEGGQAYEQYF. For the CDR3, the DNA is TGTGCCAGCAGTGAAGGGGGACAGGCCTACGAGCAGTACTTC.

For this clone: This same CDR3 is encoded by further DNA sequences in the sample. This chain uses TRBV12-5 with TRBJ2-6; D is possibly TRBD1 (5 bases). The germline CDR1 and CDR2 sequences are LGHNT and FRNRAP. The V end was cut by 1 base, the J end by 0 bases, with 7 bases between. This CDR3 has 16 residues. CDR3 DNA sequence: TGTGCTAGTGGTTTGGCTCAGGGCTCTGGGGCCAACGTCCTGACTTTC. Translating gives CASGLAQGSGANVLTF.

Comments on this clone: Other DNA sequences in this specimen translate into the identical CDR3. The chain has TRBV7-8 and TRBJ1-1, with TRBD1 as a possible D gene (6 bases). Germline V gives CDR1 SGHVS, CDR2 FQNEAQ. V was trimmed by 1 base and J by 3 bases, leaving 9 bases between them. This CDR3 is 14 amino acids long. CDR3: CASSLVGGDTEAFF. The CDR3 DNA follows: TGTGCCAGCAGCTTAGTAGGGGGGGACACTGAAGCTTTCTTT.

In its sample, this clone was seen once. The gene calls are TRBV5-1 and TRBJ2-5; 8 nucleotides match TRBD1. The CDR3 totals 14 residues. With V trimmed by 6 bases and J by 1 base, 5 bases remained unmatched. Per the germline V gene, CDR1 is SGHRS and CDR2 is YFSETQ. The CDR3 sequence is CASTYGTGQETQYF. The DNA for the CDR3 is TGCGCCAGCACCTACGGGACAGGCCAAGAGACCCAGTACTTC.

This chain links TRBV5-1 with TRBJ2-5; the D gene is possibly TRBD2 (5 bases). The germline gives CDR1 SGHRS, CDR2 YFSETQ. This CDR3 spans 14 amino acids. The V end was cut by 2 bases, the J end by 5 bases, with 13 bases between. This chain's CDR3 is CASSFAGPRETQYF. The DNA of the CDR3 is TGCGCCAGCAGCTTCGCGGGTCCTAGGGAGACCCAGTACTTC.

The chain is built from TRBV5-1 and TRBJ1-6; D is unresolved. V was cut by 5 bases and J by 9 bases, with 21 bases left in between. Germline CDR1 SGHRS, CDR2 YFSETQ. CDR3 size: 16 residues. CDR3 in amino acids: CASSDGGRYNSSPLHF. CDR3 DNA sequence: TGCGCCAGCAGTGATGGAGGGCGGTATAATAGTTCACCCCTCCACTTT.

CDR3 sequence: CATSRLAGNEQYF. The CDR3 nucleotides are TGTGCCACCAGCAGATTAGCGGGGAACGAGCAGTACTTC. The rearrangement joins TRBV15 to TRBJ2-7; 8 bases align to TRBD2. Germline V gene data show CDR1 as LNHNV and CDR2 as YYDKDF (reference sequence). V dropped 2 bases and J dropped 5; count of bases not matched to a gene: 2. This CDR3 has 13 amino acids.

To note about this clone: One junction end does not reproduce the germline sequence, and a read error may be involved. The V gene is TRBV19, the J gene TRBJ1-2; 10 bases map to TRBD1. Germline V gene sequence: CDR1 LNHDA, CDR2 SQIVND (reference sequence). This CDR3 is 17 amino acids long. Here the CDR3 reads CASSPTGGATTNYGYTF. For the CDR3, the DNA is TGTGCCAGTAGTCCGACAGGGGGCGCGACAACTAACTACGGCTACACCTTC.